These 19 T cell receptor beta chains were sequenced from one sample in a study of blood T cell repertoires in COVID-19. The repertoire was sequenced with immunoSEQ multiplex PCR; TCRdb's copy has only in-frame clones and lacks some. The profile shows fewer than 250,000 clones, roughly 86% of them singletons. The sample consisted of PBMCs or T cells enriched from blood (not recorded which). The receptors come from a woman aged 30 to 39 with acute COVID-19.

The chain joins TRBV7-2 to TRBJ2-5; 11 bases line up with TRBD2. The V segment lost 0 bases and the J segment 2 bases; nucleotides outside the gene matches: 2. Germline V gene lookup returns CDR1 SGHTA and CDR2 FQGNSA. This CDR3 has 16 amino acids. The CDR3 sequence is CASSLASSGGQETQYF. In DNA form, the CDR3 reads TGTGCCAGCAGCTTAGCGTCTAGCGGGGGGCAAGAGACCCAGTACTTC. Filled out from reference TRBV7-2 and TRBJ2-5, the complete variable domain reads GAGVSQSPSNKVTEKGKDVELRCDPISGHTALYWYRQSLGQGLEFLIYFQGNSAPDKSGLPSDRFSAERTGGSVSTLTIQRTQQEDSAVYLCASSLASSGGQETQYFGPGTRLLVL.

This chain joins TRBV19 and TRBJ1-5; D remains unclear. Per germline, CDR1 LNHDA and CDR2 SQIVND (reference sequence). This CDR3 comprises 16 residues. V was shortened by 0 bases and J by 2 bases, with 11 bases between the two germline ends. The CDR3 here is CASSIDREGGNQPQHF. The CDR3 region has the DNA TGTGCCAGTAGTATAGATCGGGAGGGCGGCAATCAGCCCCAGCATTTT.

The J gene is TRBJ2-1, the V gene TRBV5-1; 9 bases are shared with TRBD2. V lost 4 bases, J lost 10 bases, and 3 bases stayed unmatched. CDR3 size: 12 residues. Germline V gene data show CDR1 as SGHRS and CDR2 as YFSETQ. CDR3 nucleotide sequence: TGCGCCAGCAGCAGCGGGGGGTCGGAGCAGTTCTTC. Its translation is CASSSGGSEQFF.

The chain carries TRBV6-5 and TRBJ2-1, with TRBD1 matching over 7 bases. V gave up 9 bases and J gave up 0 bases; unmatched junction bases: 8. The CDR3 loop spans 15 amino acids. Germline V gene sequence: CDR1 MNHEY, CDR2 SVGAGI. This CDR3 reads CASGWGQSSYNEQFF. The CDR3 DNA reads TGTGCCAGTGGATGGGGACAGAGCTCCTACAATGAGCAGTTCTTC.

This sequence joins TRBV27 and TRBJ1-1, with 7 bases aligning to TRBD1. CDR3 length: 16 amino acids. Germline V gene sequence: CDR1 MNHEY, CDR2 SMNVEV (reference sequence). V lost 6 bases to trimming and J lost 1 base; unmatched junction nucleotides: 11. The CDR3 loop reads CASSPSTGFRNTEAFF. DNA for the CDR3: TGTGCCAGCAGCCCCTCGACAGGGTTTAGGAACACTGAAGCTTTCTTT.

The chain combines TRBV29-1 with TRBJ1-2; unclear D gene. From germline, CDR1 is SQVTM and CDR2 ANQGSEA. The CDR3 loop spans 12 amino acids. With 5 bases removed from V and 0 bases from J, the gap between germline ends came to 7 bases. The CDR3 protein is CSVPGSNYGYTF. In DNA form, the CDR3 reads TGCAGCGTTCCTGGCTCTAACTATGGCTACACCTTC.

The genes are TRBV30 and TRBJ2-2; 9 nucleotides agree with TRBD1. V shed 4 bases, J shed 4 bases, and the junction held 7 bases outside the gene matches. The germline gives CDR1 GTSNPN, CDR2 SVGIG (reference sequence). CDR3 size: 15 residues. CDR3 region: CAWMLGTGFTGELFF. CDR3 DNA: TGTGCCTGGATGTTGGGGACAGGGTTCACCGGGGAGCTGTTTTTT.

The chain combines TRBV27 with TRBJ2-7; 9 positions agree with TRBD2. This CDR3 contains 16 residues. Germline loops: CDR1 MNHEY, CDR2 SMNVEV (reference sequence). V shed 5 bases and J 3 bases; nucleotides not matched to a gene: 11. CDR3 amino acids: CASSPRLTSGRYEQYF. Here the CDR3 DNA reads TGTGCCAGCAGTCCACGACTGACTAGCGGACGCTACGAGCAGTACTTC.

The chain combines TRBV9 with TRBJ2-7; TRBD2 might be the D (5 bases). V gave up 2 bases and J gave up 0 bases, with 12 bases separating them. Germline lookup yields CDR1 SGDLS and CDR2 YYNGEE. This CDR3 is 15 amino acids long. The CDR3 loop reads CASSVDWTVSYEQYF. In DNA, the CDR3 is TGTGCCAGCAGCGTCGACTGGACTGTCTCCTACGAGCAGTACTTC.

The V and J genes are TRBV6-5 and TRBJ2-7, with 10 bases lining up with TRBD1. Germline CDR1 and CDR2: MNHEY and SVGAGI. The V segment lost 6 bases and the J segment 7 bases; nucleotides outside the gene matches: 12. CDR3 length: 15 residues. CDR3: CASSRGGQGFLEQYF. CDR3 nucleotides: TGTGCCAGCAGCCGCGGGGGACAGGGGTTTTTGGAGCAGTACTTC.

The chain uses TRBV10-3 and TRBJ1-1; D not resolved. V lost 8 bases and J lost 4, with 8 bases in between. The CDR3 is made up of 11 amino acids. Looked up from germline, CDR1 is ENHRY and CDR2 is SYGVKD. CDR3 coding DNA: TGTGCCATCTTCGGAGGCACTGAAGCTTTCTTT. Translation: CAIFGGTEAFF.

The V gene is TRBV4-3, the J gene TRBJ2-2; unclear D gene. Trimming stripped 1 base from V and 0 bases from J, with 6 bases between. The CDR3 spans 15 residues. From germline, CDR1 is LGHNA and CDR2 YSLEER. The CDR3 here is CASSQGQSNTGELFF. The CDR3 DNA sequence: TGCGCCAGCAGCCAAGGGCAGTCGAACACCGGGGAGCTGTTTTTT.

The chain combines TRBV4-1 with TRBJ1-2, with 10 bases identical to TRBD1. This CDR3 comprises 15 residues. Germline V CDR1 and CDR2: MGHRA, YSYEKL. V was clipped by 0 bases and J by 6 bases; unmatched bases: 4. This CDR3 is CASSQEPGQGDGYTF. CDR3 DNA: TGCGCCAGCAGCCAAGAACCCGGACAGGGGGATGGCTACACCTTC.

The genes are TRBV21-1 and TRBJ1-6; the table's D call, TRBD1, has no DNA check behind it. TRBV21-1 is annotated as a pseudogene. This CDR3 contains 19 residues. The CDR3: CASSEGQGRSFPYNSPLHF. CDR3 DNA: TGTGCCAGCAGCGAGGGACAGGGCCGTTCATTCCCCTATAATTCACCCCTCCACTTT.

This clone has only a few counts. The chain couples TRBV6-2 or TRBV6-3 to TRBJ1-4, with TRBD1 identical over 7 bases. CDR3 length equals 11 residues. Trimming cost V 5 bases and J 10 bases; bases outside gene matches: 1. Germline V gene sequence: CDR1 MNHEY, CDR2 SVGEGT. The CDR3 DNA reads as TGTGCCAGCAGTCGGGACAGAAAACTGTTTTTT. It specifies CASSRDRKLFF.

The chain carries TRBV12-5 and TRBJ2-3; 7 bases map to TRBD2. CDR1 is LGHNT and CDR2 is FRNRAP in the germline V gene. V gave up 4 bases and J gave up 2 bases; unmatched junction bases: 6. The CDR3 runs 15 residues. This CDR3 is CASGSGTTNTDTQYF. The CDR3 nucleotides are TGTGCTAGTGGTTCCGGGACTACCAACACAGATACGCAGTATTTT.

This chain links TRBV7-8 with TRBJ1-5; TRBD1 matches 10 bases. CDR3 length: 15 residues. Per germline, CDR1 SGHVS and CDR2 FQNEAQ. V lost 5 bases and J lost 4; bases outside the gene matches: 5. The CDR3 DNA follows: TGTGCCAGCAGCCAGGGACAGGGGTTTAATCAGCCCCAGCATTTT. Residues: CASSQGQGFNQPQHF.

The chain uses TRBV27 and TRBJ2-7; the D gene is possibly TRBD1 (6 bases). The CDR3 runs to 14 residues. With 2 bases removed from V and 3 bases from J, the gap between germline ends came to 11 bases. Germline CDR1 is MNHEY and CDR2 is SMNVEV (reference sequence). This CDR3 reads CASSLRQDNYEQYF. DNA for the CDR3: TGTGCCAGCAGTTTAAGACAGGATAACTACGAGCAGTACTTC.

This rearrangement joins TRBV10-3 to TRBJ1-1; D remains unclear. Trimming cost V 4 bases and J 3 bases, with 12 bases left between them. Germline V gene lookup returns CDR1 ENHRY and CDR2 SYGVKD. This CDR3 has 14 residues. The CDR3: CAISGRGLDTEAFF. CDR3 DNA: TGTGCCATCAGTGGACGAGGACTGGACACTGAAGCTTTCTTT.